The rows below give T cell receptor beta chains drawn from one sample of a study of identical twins. TCRdb re-derived calls from the 5' RACE reads in MiXCR, one entry per CDR3 protein. This sample has nearly 650,000 distinct CDR3 sequences; about 7.1% occur once, and the top ten carry roughly 1.6%. These data also formed part of another study, on yellow fever vaccine responses in identical twins.

The specimen sequenced was PBMCs. These receptors all come from a woman under 30 in good health. The CDR3 runs from the conserved cysteine through the conserved F or W. The D gene is left open where the match is weak. Rows may omit the clone size; those that give it use once, few, many or a size class.

clone size	V gene	J gene	D gene	CDR3 protein	CDR3 DNA
many	TRBV10-3	TRBJ1-1	.	CAISESPSGTGTEAFF	TGTGCCATCAGTGAGTCTCCGTCAGGGACGGGCACTGAAGCTTTCTTT
.	TRBV4-2	TRBJ2-1	TRBD2	CASSLRGLAEANLPESSYNEQFF	TGTGCCAGCAGCCTCCGCGGCCTAGCGGAAGCGAACTTACCCGAGAGCTCCTACAATGAGCAGTTCTTC
few	TRBV20-1	TRBJ2-2	.	CSARDVGAKNTGELFF	TGCAGTGCTAGAGATGTAGGGGCAAAGAACACCGGGGAGCTGTTTTTT
many	TRBV5-1	TRBJ1-4	TRBD1	CASSFQGGDEKLFF	TGCGCCAGCAGCTTCCAGGGGGGTGATGAAAAACTGTTTTTT
.	TRBV2	TRBJ2-2	.	CASSEQLLGLESGELFF	TGTGCCAGCAGTGAACAACTTCTGGGGTTGGAGTCCGGGGAGCTGTTTTTT
.	TRBV12-3/TRBV12-4	TRBJ2-1	.	CASSPHIVSYNEQFF	TGTGCCAGCAGTCCCCACATCGTATCCTACAATGAGCAGTTCTTC
.	TRBV7-3	TRBJ2-2	TRBD2	CASSLIPSGSANTGELFF	TGTGCCAGCAGCTTAATTCCTAGCGGGAGCGCTAACACCGGGGAGCTGTTTTTT
many	TRBV4-1	TRBJ1-1	.	CASSQVAVRGWTEAFF	TGCGCCAGCAGCCAAGTAGCGGTACGGGGGTGGACTGAAGCTTTCTTT
.	TRBV2	TRBJ2-3	.	CASSKGQNVDTQYF	TGTGCCAGCAGTAAAGGACAGAATGTAGATACGCAGTATTTT
few	TRBV12-3/TRBV12-4	TRBJ1-1	.	CASSSGAHTLAAFF	TGTGCCAGCAGCTCAGGGGCCCATACCTTGGCGGCTTTCTTT
few	TRBV12-3/TRBV12-4	TRBJ1-1	TRBD1	CASSFRGRGLTLNTEAFF	TGTGCCAGCAGTTTTCGAGGCAGGGGGCTAACGCTGAACACTGAAGCTTTCTTT
many	TRBV12-3/TRBV12-4	TRBJ1-2	.	CASTQGVRGYTF	TGTGCCAGCACCCAGGGTGTTCGTGGCTACACCTTC
many	TRBV12-3/TRBV12-4	TRBJ2-4	.	CASPDVSLAKNIQYF	TGTGCCAGCCCTGACGTCTCCTTAGCCAAAAACATTCAGTACTTC
.	TRBV20-1	TRBJ2-7	.	CSARDLTTAKTYEQYF	TGCAGTGCTAGAGATTTAACGACAGCAAAAACCTACGAGCAGTACTTC
few	TRBV4-1	TRBJ2-3	TRBD2	CASRPSSGGADTQYF	TGCGCCAGCAGGCCATCCAGCGGGGGGGCAGATACGCAGTATTTT
many	TRBV12-3/TRBV12-4	TRBJ1-5	.	CASSLSGPLGQPQHF	TGTGCCAGCAGTTTATCCGGGCCCTTGGGGCAGCCCCAGCATTTT
few	TRBV7-8	TRBJ1-1	TRBD1	CASSPRTGVGTEAFF	TGTGCCAGCAGCCCCCGGACAGGGGTTGGCACTGAAGCTTTCTTT
few	TRBV9	TRBJ2-3	.	CASRSGSGSDTQYF	TGTGCCAGCAGGTCCGGATCGGGATCGGATACGCAGTATTTT
few	TRBV29-1	TRBJ1-4	.	CSVVIRLGGEKLFF	TGCAGCGTTGTGATCCGGTTGGGCGGTGAAAAACTGTTTTTT
.	TRBV7-8	TRBJ1-2	TRBD1	CASSPRQGDGYTF	TGTGCCAGCAGCCCGCGACAGGGGGATGGCTACACCTTC
.	TRBV3-1	TRBJ2-1	TRBD2	CASSHLSAGLAGDAHEQFF	TGTGCCAGCAGCCATCTCAGTGCGGGTCTAGCGGGAGATGCCCATGAGCAGTTCTTC
few	TRBV4-2	TRBJ2-1	TRBD1	CASSQEWTGVSNEQFF	TGTGCCAGCAGCCAAGAATGGACAGGGGTTTCGAATGAGCAGTTCTTC
many	TRBV10-3	TRBJ1-4	.	CAISDPAQGSEKLFF	TGTGCCATCAGTGACCCCGCGCAGGGAAGTGAAAAACTGTTTTTT
many	TRBV27	TRBJ1-6	.	CASSFLMGAGTNNSPLHF	TGTGCCAGCAGTTTTTTGATGGGGGCCGGTACTAACAATTCACCCCTCCACTTT
many	TRBV2	TRBJ2-1	TRBD1	CASAGGAAVEQFF	TGTGCCAGCGCAGGGGGCGCAGCCGTTGAGCAGTTCTTC
.	TRBV28	TRBJ1-6	.	CASSLDRLNSPLHF	TGTGCCAGCAGTTTAGACAGGTTAAATTCACCCCTCCACTTT
.	TRBV11-1	TRBJ2-7	.	CASSLAKPTGQETYEQYF	TGTGCCAGCAGCTTAGCGAAACCAACAGGGCAGGAGACCTACGAGCAGTACTTC
many	TRBV29-1	TRBJ2-7	TRBD2	CSVPGLAGNAYEQYF	TGCAGCGTCCCAGGACTAGCGGGGAACGCCTACGAGCAGTACTTC
.	TRBV9	TRBJ2-1	.	CASSVLAANYNEQFF	TGTGCCAGCAGCGTTTTAGCGGCGAACTACAATGAGCAGTTCTTC
many	TRBV7-8	TRBJ2-3	TRBD2	CASSRTSFSDTQYF	TGTGCCAGCAGCCGGACTAGTTTCTCAGATACGCAGTATTTT
.	TRBV5-5	TRBJ1-1	.	CASSSTGSRNTEAFF	TGTGCCAGCAGCTCAACAGGGTCGAGGAACACTGAAGCTTTCTTT
.	TRBV12-3/TRBV12-4	TRBJ2-1	.	CASSGGFSYNEQFF	TGTGCCAGTTCGGGGGGCTTCTCCTACAATGAGCAGTTCTTC
few	TRBV11-2	TRBJ1-1	.	CASSTTVTNTEAFF	TGTGCCAGCAGTACGACAGTTACGAACACTGAAGCTTTCTTT
.	TRBV25-1	TRBJ1-2	.	CASSGPGAYGYTF	TGTGCCAGCAGTGGTCCGGGAGCGTATGGCTACACCTTC
few	TRBV25-1	TRBJ1-4	.	CASSELRQTDEKLFF	TGTGCCAGCAGTGAACTTCGACAGACTGATGAAAAACTGTTTTTT
few	TRBV7-2	TRBJ2-7	.	CASSPYPGLHYEQYF	TGTGCCAGCAGCCCCTACCCGGGACTTCACTACGAGCAGTACTTC
many	TRBV27	TRBJ1-3	TRBD1	CASRRGQGLGNTIYF	TGTGCCAGCAGACGGGGACAGGGACTTGGAAACACCATATATTTT
.	TRBV7-8	TRBJ2-7	.	CASSRFNVRDAYEQYF	TGTGCCAGCAGCCGATTTAACGTCCGGGACGCCTACGAGCAGTACTTC
.	TRBV28	TRBJ2-7	.	CASSFWRVTYEQYF	TGTGCCAGCAGTTTCTGGCGGGTAACCTACGAGCAGTACTTC
.	TRBV15	TRBJ1-5	.	CATSRDRQGQPQHF	TGTGCCACCAGCAGAGATCGGCAGGGTCAGCCCCAGCATTTT
many	TRBV6-5	TRBJ1-1	.	CASSYQGGNTEAFF	TGTGCCAGCAGTTACCAGGGTGGGAACACTGAAGCTTTCTTT
many	TRBV7-9	TRBJ2-1	.	CASSSGVWNEQFF	TGTGCCAGCAGCTCCGGGGTCTGGAATGAGCAGTTCTTC
.	TRBV29-1	TRBJ2-5	TRBD1	CSSRTGEVTQYF	TGCAGCTCAAGGACAGGGGAGGTGACCCAGTACTTC
.	TRBV3-1	TRBJ2-1	.	CASSQVEAAEQFF	TGTGCCAGCAGCCAAGTGGAAGCGGCCGAGCAGTTCTTC
many	TRBV10-2	TRBJ2-3	.	CASREAPSRDTQYF	TGCGCCAGCAGGGAAGCCCCTAGCAGAGATACGCAGTATTTT
few	TRBV5-1	TRBJ2-2	.	CASSTKRQELFF	TGCGCCAGCAGCACCAAGCGTCAGGAGCTGTTTTTT
.	TRBV2	TRBJ1-1	.	CASGGGQLNTEAFF	TGTGCCAGTGGGGGGGGACAACTGAACACTGAAGCTTTCTTT
many	TRBV6-1	TRBJ1-1	.	CASSGGRLNTEAFF	TGTGCCAGCAGCGGGGGCAGACTGAACACTGAAGCTTTCTTT